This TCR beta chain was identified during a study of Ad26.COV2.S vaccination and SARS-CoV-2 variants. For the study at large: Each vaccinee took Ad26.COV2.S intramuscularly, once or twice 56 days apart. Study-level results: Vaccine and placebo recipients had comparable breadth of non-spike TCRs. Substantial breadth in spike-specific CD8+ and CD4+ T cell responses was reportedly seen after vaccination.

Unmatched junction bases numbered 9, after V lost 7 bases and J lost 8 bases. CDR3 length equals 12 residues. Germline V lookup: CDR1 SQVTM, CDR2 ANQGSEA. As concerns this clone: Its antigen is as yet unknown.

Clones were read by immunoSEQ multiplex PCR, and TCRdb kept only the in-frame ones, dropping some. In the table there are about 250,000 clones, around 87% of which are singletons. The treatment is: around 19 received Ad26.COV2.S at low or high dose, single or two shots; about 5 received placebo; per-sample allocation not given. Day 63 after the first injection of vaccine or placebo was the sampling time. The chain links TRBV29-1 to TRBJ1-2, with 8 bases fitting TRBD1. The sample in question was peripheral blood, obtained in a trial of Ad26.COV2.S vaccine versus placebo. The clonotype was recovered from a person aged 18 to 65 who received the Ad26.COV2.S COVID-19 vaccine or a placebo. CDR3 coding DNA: TGCAGCGCGACGGACAGGGCTGAGGGCTACACCTTC. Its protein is CSATDRAEGYTF.